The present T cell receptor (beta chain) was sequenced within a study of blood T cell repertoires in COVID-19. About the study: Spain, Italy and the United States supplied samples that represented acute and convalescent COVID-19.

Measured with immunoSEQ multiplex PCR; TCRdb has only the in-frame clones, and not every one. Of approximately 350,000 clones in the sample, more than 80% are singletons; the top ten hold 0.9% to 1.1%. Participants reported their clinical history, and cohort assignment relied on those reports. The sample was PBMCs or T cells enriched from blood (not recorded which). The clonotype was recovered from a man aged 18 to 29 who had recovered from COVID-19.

CDR3 loop: CASSETSGGLNEQFF. In DNA form, the CDR3 reads TGTGCCAGCAGTGAAACTAGCGGGGGCCTCAATGAGCAGTTCTTC. The chain uses TRBV2 and TRBJ2-1; 11 positions agree with TRBD2. This CDR3 has 15 amino acids. CDR1 is SNHLY and CDR2 is FYNNEI in the germline V gene. V shed 2 bases and J 6 bases; nucleotides not matched to a gene: 3.